A single sample is the source of the 2 T cell receptor beta chains below, sequenced in a study of monozygotic twins with inflammatory bowel disease. No DNA is given; TCRdb re-called the 5' RACE reads and lists each CDR3 protein once. The sample data list 170,000 or so distinct CDR3 sequences. The source material was blood. Every receptor here comes from a human donor with ulcerative colitis or Crohn's disease, or a healthy co-twin of an affected twin (not recorded which).

This chain uses TRBV18 with TRBJ2-1; TCRdb selects TRBD2, and the lack of DNA leaves this call unchecked. CDR3 length: 15 residues. Per the germline V gene, CDR1 is KGHSH and CDR2 is LQKENI. The chain's CDR3 is CASSPQSGRLNEQFF.

V and J are TRBV7-2 and TRBJ2-1. The CDR3 totals 11 residues. Germline V gives CDR1 SGHTA, CDR2 FQGNSA. The CDR3 here is CASSAMDEQFF.